A selection of T cell receptor beta chains follows, all from one sample in a study of patients with pleural tuberculosis. MiXCR was run by TCRdb on the reads, yielding one entry per CDR3 protein. The table shows nearly 30,000 distinct CDR3 sequences, with about 18% occurring only once. The sample comprised peripheral blood. The receptor source for this set is a human donor with pleural tuberculosis. The conserved cysteine and the conserved F or W are not part of the CDR3 here.

V gene	CDR3 protein
TRBV29-1	SVEDPGRAQSRQETQY
TRBV28	ASTLDGSSYNEQF
TRBV20-1	SASTGTLNTEAF
TRBV29-1	SVEARGGDYGYT
TRBV10-3	AISEGLENNEQF
TRBV28	ASSSGPSTDTQY
TRBV6-1	AIRGTDFYLEQY
TRBV9	ASSGTSGRGEQF
TRBV6-1	ASSSPGQGIDTQY
TRBV2	ASRATLGVNTGELF
TRBV5-6	ASRGRGLNYGYT
TRBV6-2/TRBV6-3	TSADSEAF
TRBV6-1	ASSESWYGYT
TRBV2	ASSQWTGDQETQY
TRBV7-3	ASSSSPRGTTDTQY
TRBV13	ASSLFLAKNIQY
TRBV12-3/TRBV12-4	ASRTTTASSGNTIY
TRBV9	ASSVEQDTQY
TRBV7-2	ASSLGYPNYEQY
TRBV6-1	ASSYRGQVH
TRBV7-6	ASSLFVQLAGVQETQY
TRBV7-2	ASSSGQGISPLH
TRBV6-4	ASSASSGSGDTQY
TRBV3-1	ASSQEGLAGALTNEQF
TRBV3-1	ASSPEGRETQY
TRBV7-2	AIDRDGSSPLH
TRBV4-1	ASSQDETEHSPLH
TRBV4-3	ASSQDLGQGGGGQY
TRBV2	ASRRQSYEQY
TRBV12-3/TRBV12-4	ASSSDYYEQY
TRBV6-6	AGSGTGVYNEQF
TRBV7-2	ASSSAWPRGELF
TRBV28	SSSISNTEAF
TRBV5-4	ASSSQRAAYGYT
TRBV11-2	ASSLDSGSYNEQF
TRBV28	ASGSLAGGPGGTDTQY
TRBV28	ASRTTGRYQETQY
TRBV14	ASSLDQGELF
TRBV11-2	ASSLEGVREAKNIQY
TRBV28	ASSTPGRGKKQPQH
TRBV20-1	SARGTSTDTQY
TRBV19	ASSIRGGTEAF
TRBV28	ASGLARQGGNEQY
TRBV2	ASRTSGTSTDTQY
TRBV29-1	SVEGTVGVWTQY
TRBV30	ASDAGQETSTYEQY
TRBV29-1	SVAGTGKTEAF
TRBV27	ASRGMNTEAF